Listed below are T cell receptor beta chains from one sample, sequenced in a study of shared clonotypes between healthy human individuals. Data came from immunoSEQ multiplex PCR; TCRdb stores just in-frame clones and leaves some out. The table lists some 550,000 clones, 97% of them singletons. The sequenced material came from naive CD4+ T cells sorted from blood. The source of these receptors is a woman in her twenties or thirties in good health. The CDR3 runs from the conserved cysteine through the conserved F or W. The D gene is left open where the match is weak. Some rows have no size entry. The others give once, few or many, or a class for an expanded clone.

TRBV19	TRBD1	TRBJ2-7	-	TGTGCCAGTAGTGTTACAGGGGTGGGGATGAGGGAGCAGTACTTC	CASSVTGVGMREQYF
TRBV7-2	-	TRBJ1-1	-	TGTGCCAGCAGCTTAGGTGGGACAAACACTGAAGCTTTCTTT	CASSLGGTNTEAFF
TRBV6-1	TRBD2	TRBJ2-1	-	TGTGCCAGCAGTGAAGGGTGGGCACTAGCGGCCCGATCCTACAATGAGCAGTTCTTC	CASSEGWALAARSYNEQFF
TRBV5-5	-	TRBJ1-2	-	TGTGCCAGCAGCGATGACGGACGCGGCGGCTACACCTTC	CASSDDGRGGYTF
TRBV15	TRBD1	TRBJ2-2	-	TGTGCCACCAGCAGAGGTGGGACAGCTAACACCGGGGAGCTGTTTTTT	CATSRGGTANTGELFF
TRBV5-1	-	TRBJ1-2	once	TGCGCCAGCAGCCCCCTTGGGGGGGGCGGCTATGGCTACACCTTC	CASSPLGGGGYGYTF
TRBV11-2	TRBD2	TRBJ2-7	once	TGTGCCAGCAGACGATTATCGGGACTAGCGTACAACGAGCAGTACTTC	CASRRLSGLAYNEQYF
TRBV18	TRBD1	TRBJ2-1	-	TGTGCCAGCTCACCACCGCAGACAGGGAAGTCCCATGAGCAGTTCTTC	CASSPPQTGKSHEQFF
TRBV7-9	TRBD2	TRBJ2-1	-	TGTGCCAGCAGCCTTCGAGCGGGAGGCTACAATGAGCAGTTCTTC	CASSLRAGGYNEQFF
TRBV5-6	-	TRBJ2-5	-	TGTGCCAGCAGCTCGTCCCGGGACGAGGAGACCCAGTACTTC	CASSSSRDEETQYF
TRBV6-1	-	TRBJ2-1	-	TGTGCCAGCAGTGAAGTTGTGACTATCTTCAATGAGCAGTTCTTC	CASSEVVTIFNEQFF
TRBV15	TRBD2	TRBJ2-2	-	TGTGCCACCAGCAGAGGGAGCGGGAGGGCCCCCAATCCCCAATCGAACACCGGGGAGCTGTTTTTT	CATSRGSGRAPNPQSNTGELFF
TRBV27	-	TRBJ2-5	-	TGTGCCAGCACTCTGTACCAAGAGACCCAGTACTTC	CASTLYQETQYF
TRBV11-2	-	TRBJ2-7	-	TGTGCCAGCAGCCCTGGGACCGGGACACAAGCCTACGAGCAGTACTTC	CASSPGTGTQAYEQYF
TRBV28	TRBD1	TRBJ1-2	-	TGTGCCAGCAGTTCACAGGGGCCGTGGGGCTACACCTTC	CASSSQGPWGYTF
TRBV2	TRBD1	TRBJ1-5	-	TGTGCCAGCAGCCAAGACAGGGGTGGACAGCCCCAGCATTTT	CASSQDRGGQPQHF
TRBV28	TRBD1	TRBJ1-2	-	TGTGCCAGCAGTCCCCGACAGGGGGCAGACTATGGCTACACCTTC	CASSPRQGADYGYTF
TRBV9	-	TRBJ1-4	-	TGTGCCAGCAGCGTAGATAATTTTGAAAAACTGTTTTTT	CASSVDNFEKLFF
TRBV11-2	-	TRBJ2-2	-	TGTGCCAGCAGCGCTCGGGCCAACACCGGGGAGCTGTTTTTT	CASSARANTGELFF
TRBV15	TRBD2	TRBJ2-1	-	TGTGCCACCACCGTCCGTGGACTAGCGGGAGGGCCTATTGGCAATGAGCAGTTCTTC	CATTVRGLAGGPIGNEQFF
TRBV7-9	-	TRBJ2-5	-	TGTGCCAGCAGCTCTAGGTCGGCAGCAGAGACCCAGTACTTC	CASSSRSAAETQYF
TRBV11-2	-	TRBJ1-1	-	TGTGCCAGCAGCTTCTCGGAGGACACTGAAGCTTTCTTT	CASSFSEDTEAFF
TRBV7-2	TRBD2	TRBJ2-3	-	TGTGCCAGCAGCTTAGTGGCTAGCGGGAGATCAGTAGATACGCAGTATTTT	CASSLVASGRSVDTQYF
TRBV4-2	-	TRBJ2-2	-	TGTGCCAGCAGCCAGGGGGACTCCAACACCGGGGAGCTGTTTTTT	CASSQGDSNTGELFF
TRBV28	-	TRBJ1-2	-	TGTGCCAGCAGTTCCCCGCCGATTAACTATGGCTACACCTTC	CASSSPPINYGYTF
TRBV29-1	TRBD2	TRBJ2-7	once	TGCAGCGTCCTCCATAGCGGGAGCTCCTACGAGCAGTACTTC	CSVLHSGSSYEQYF
TRBV28	-	TRBJ2-7	-	TGTGCCAGCAGTTTAACCTCCTCCTACGAGCAGTACTTC	CASSLTSSYEQYF
TRBV28	TRBD1	TRBJ2-7	once	TGTGCCAGCAGTCCGGGACAGTTCGCATACGAGCAGTACTTC	CASSPGQFAYEQYF
TRBV2	-	TRBJ2-5	-	TGTGCCAGCAAATTTTGGGGGATGGAGACCCAGTACTTC	CASKFWGMETQYF
TRBV7-9	TRBD2	TRBJ2-5	-	TGTGCCAGCAGCTTAGCGACTAGCGGGAGTGGAAAGACCCAGTACTTC	CASSLATSGSGKTQYF
TRBV10-3	-	TRBJ2-7	-	TGTGCCATCAGTTCAGGGGGGTCCGGCGAGCAGTACTTC	CAISSGGSGEQYF
TRBV27	-	TRBJ2-1	-	TGTGCCAGCAGCTTGACACCTCCGGACAATGAGCAGTTCTTC	CASSLTPPDNEQFF
TRBV6-1	-	TRBJ1-5	-	TGTGCCAGCATGTGGGCAGGGATCGAACAGCCCCAGCATTTT	CASMWAGIEQPQHF
TRBV6-1	-	TRBJ2-3	once	TGTGCCAGCAGTGGTAGGGGTCCACGCACAGATACGCAGTATTTT	CASSGRGPRTDTQYF
TRBV5-1	TRBD1	TRBJ2-2	few	TGCGCCAGCAGCCGAGGGGACAGGGAGTACACCGGGGAGCTGTTTTTT	CASSRGDREYTGELFF
TRBV21-1	-	TRBJ2-3	-	TGTGCCAGCAGCAAATCTACTAGTTGGGATACGCAGTATTTT	CASSKSTSWDTQYF
TRBV15	-	TRBJ1-5	-	TGTGCCACCAGCAGAGATCGCGGGGCGAATCAGCCCCAGCATTTT	CATSRDRGANQPQHF
TRBV7-2	TRBD2	TRBJ2-7	-	TGTGCCAGCAGCTTAGATTCTAGCGGCTCCTACGAGCAGTACTTC	CASSLDSSGSYEQYF
TRBV7-9	TRBD2	TRBJ2-1	-	TGTGCCAGCAGCTTACAACTAGCGGGAGAAGAAGAGCAGTTCTTC	CASSLQLAGEEEQFF
TRBV5-1	-	TRBJ2-7	-	TGCGCCAGCAGCTTGTTGCGGTTTACCTACGAGCAGTACTTC	CASSLLRFTYEQYF
TRBV5-6	-	TRBJ1-4	-	TGTGCCAGCAGCTTGGATCCGGGTGAAAAACTGTTTTTT	CASSLDPGEKLFF
TRBV7-8	TRBD2	TRBJ2-3	-	TGTGCCAGCAGCTATCCGGGAGGGCCCGCAGATACGCAGTATTTT	CASSYPGGPADTQYF
TRBV5-5	-	TRBJ2-7	once	TGTGCCAGCAGCCGAATTTCCTACGAGCAGTACTTC	CASSRISYEQYF
TRBV5-1	-	TRBJ2-1	-	TGCGCCAGCAGCTTGGTGTCTAGCTCCTACAATGAGCAGTTCTTC	CASSLVSSSYNEQFF
TRBV27	-	TRBJ2-7	once	TGTGCCAGCAGTTTACTCGGGGCATCCCCTTACGAGCAGTACTTC	CASSLLGASPYEQYF
TRBV7-9	TRBD2	TRBJ2-1	once	TGTGCCAGCAGCTTAGGGGTCGTTAGCGGGAGATATGTTGAGCAGTTCTTC	CASSLGVVSGRYVEQFF